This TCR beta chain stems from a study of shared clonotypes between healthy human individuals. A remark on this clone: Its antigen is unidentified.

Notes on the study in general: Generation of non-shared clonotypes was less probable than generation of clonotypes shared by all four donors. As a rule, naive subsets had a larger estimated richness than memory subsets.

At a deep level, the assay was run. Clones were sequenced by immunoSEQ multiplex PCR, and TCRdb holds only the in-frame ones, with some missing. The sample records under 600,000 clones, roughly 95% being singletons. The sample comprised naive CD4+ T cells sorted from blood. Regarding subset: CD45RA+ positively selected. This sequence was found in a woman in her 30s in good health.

The CDR3 region is CASSPQRESTDTQYF. The CDR3 DNA reads as TGTGCCAGCTCACCTCAGCGGGAGAGCACAGATACGCAGTATTTT. The chain couples TRBV18 to TRBJ2-3, with TRBD2 matching 8 bases. Germline CDR1 and CDR2: KGHSH and LQKENI. V lost 3 bases and J lost 0; bases outside the gene matches: 2. The CDR3 contains 15 residues.